Shown below are 26 T cell receptor beta chains from a single sample sequenced in a study of Graves' ophthalmopathy and Graves' hyperthyroidism. The TCR beta CDR3 regions underwent amplification from RNA transcripts. A first-round RT-PCR used HTBI primers, followed by a second-round multiplex PCR. TCRdb reprocessed the multiplex PCR reads via MiXCR and lists one record per CDR3 protein. In the table there are hundreds of thousands of distinct CDR3 sequences, 35% to 45% of which are singletons. What was sequenced was peripheral blood. All receptors come from an adult man with Graves' ophthalmopathy.

Notes on this clonotype: This could be a read error, since a much larger clone is one nucleotide away. CDR3 residues: CATFLGTDRKHRELFF. The CDR3 DNA is TGTGCCACGTTCCTGGGGACAGATAGAAAACACCGGGAGCTGTTTTTT. V usage is TRBV7-8 and J usage is TRBJ2-2; the match to TRBD1 covers 7 bases. V shed 10 bases, J shed 9 bases, and the junction held 20 bases outside the gene matches. There are 16 residues in the CDR3. Germline-derived CDR1 and CDR2 are SGHVS and FQNEAQ.

The CDR3 region has the DNA TGTGCCACCGGGGAGGGGAGCGAGCAGTACTTC. Amino acid sequence: CATGEGSEQYF. This chain joins TRBV2 and TRBJ2-7, with 7 bases identical to TRBD2. Germline lookup yields CDR1 SNHLY and CDR2 FYNNEI. CDR3 size: 11 residues. V gave up 10 bases and J gave up 6 bases; unmatched junction bases: 6.

This clonotype has ten or more counts. The V gene is TRBV2, the J gene TRBJ2-5, with 8 bases aligning to TRBD1. CDR3 length: 14 amino acids. Germline CDR1 is SNHLY and CDR2 is FYNNEI. Trimming at V came to 6 bases and at J to 5 bases, leaving 8 bases not matched to a gene. CDR3 DNA sequence: TGTGCCAGCAGGGGGGACAGGATTAGGGAGACCCAGTACTTC. This codes for CASRGDRIRETQYF.

This clonotype was recorded once. The J gene is TRBJ2-2, the V gene TRBV7-9, with unresolved D. Germline CDR1 reads SEHNR; CDR2 reads FQNEAQ (reference sequence). Trimming removed 5 bases at V and 5 bases at J, with 15 bases between. The CDR3 spans 15 residues. CDR3 coding DNA: TGTGCCAGCAGCCCTCCCGACTCTCCGACCGGGGAGCTGTTTTTT. Residues: CASSPPDSPTGELFF.

Details on this clonotype: With a much larger clone just one base away, this may be a read error. CDR3 in amino acids: CASRGGKRTKEKLFF. The CDR3 bases are TGTGCCAGCAGAGGGGGGAAGCGAACTAAAGAAAAACTGTTTTTT. The chain employs TRBV12-3 or TRBV12-4 and TRBJ1-4; D may be TRBD1 (6 bases). The CDR3 extends over 15 amino acids.

This clonotype was observed many times. V gene TRBV6-5 combines with J gene TRBJ1-5; D is unclear. This CDR3 spans 15 amino acids. From germline, CDR1 is MNHEY and CDR2 SVGAGI. Between the trimmed V and J ends, which lost 6 bases and 3 bases, there was a span of 15 bases. The CDR3 region has the DNA TGTGCCAGCAGCCCCACGAGGAGAGTCAATCAGCCCCAGCATTTT. Protein product: CASSPTRRVNQPQHF.

This sequence joins TRBV20-1 and TRBJ1-5; D gene unclear. CDR1 and CDR2 (germline): DFQATT, SNEGSKA (reference sequence). The CDR3 contains 12 residues. V lost 2 bases, J lost 11 bases, and 13 bases lay in between. The CDR3 is CSARPDQETQHF. The CDR3 nucleotides are TGCAGTGCTAGACCAGACCAAGAGACCCAGCATTTT.

This clonotype has more than one count but fewer than ten. This chain connects TRBV27 to TRBJ1-1; the D gene is possibly TRBD1 (5 bases). Germline CDR1 reads MNHEY; CDR2 reads SMNVEV (reference sequence). Trimming pared 4 bases from V and 4 bases from J, leaving 13 bases between. This CDR3 has 14 amino acids. Here the CDR3 DNA reads TGTGCCAGCAGTTCCATTGAGGGGATCACTGAAGCTTTCTTT. Residues: CASSSIEGITEAFF.

This clonotype was seen at least ten times. The chain links TRBV20-1 to TRBJ2-5, with D possibly being TRBD2 (6 bases). V dropped 6 bases and J dropped 5 bases, with 16 bases sitting between them. Per the germline V gene, CDR1 is DFQATT and CDR2 is SNEGSKA (reference sequence). This CDR3 contains 13 residues. The DNA for the CDR3 is TGCAGTGCCATAGCGGACCTGGAGGAGACCCAGTACTTC. Translated: CSAIADLEETQYF.

This clonotype was observed at least ten times. The chain uses TRBV7-9 and TRBJ1-4; D unresolved. Deletions cut 1 base from V and 1 base from J, with 1 base between. Per the germline V gene, CDR1 is SEHNR and CDR2 is FQNEAQ (reference sequence). This CDR3 comprises 13 residues. The CDR3 is CASSLGTNEKLFF. CDR3 coding DNA: TGTGCCAGCAGCTTAGGAACTAATGAAAAACTGTTTTTT. Variable domain in full (rest from reference TRBV7-9 and TRBJ1-4): DTGVSQNPRHKITKRGQNVTFRCDPISEHNRLYWYRQTLGQGPEFLTYFQNEAQLEKSRLLSDRFSAERPKGSFSTLEIQRTEQGDSAMYLCASSLGTNEKLFFGSGTQLSVL.

The chain couples TRBV14 to TRBJ2-7; D call uncertain. The CDR3 runs to 14 residues. V was trimmed by 4 bases and J by 3 bases, leaving 13 bases between them. From germline, CDR1 is SGHDN and CDR2 FVKESK. CDR3 DNA sequence: TGTGCCAGCAGCCCACGCCCGGGCAACTACGAGCAGTACTTC. Its translation is CASSPRPGNYEQYF.

This clonotype was observed at least ten times. The chain employs TRBV11-2 and TRBJ2-7; no definite D call. V was cut by 2 bases and J by 3 bases, with 5 bases left in between. Germline CDR1 reads SGHAT; CDR2 reads FQNNGV. This CDR3 is built from 12 residues. The CDR3 sequence is CASSLTHYEQYF. CDR3 sequence (DNA): TGTGCCAGCAGCTTAACTCACTACGAGCAGTACTTC.

Regarding this clonotype: A much larger clone differs by one base, so this may be a read error. J is TRBJ1-1 and V is TRBV7-2, with TRBD1 identical over 7 bases. The ends lost 9 bases at V and 6 bases at J; junction bases unmatched: 13. The CDR3 sequence is 14 residues long. The germline gives CDR1 SGHTA, CDR2 FQGNSA. CDR3 sequence: CASSLQGPGAEAFF. The DNA of the CDR3 is TGTGCCAGTAGTTTACAGGGGCCTGGCGCTGAAGCTTTCTTT.

This clonotype was observed a handful of times. The chain employs TRBV9 and TRBJ2-2, with a tentative D call TRBD2 (5 bases). V lost 2 bases and J 6 bases, leaving 14 bases between the germline ends. This CDR3 is built from 15 residues. Germline V lookup: CDR1 SGDLS, CDR2 YYNGEE. The CDR3 region is CASSVDGVTPGELFF. CDR3 DNA: TGTGCCAGCAGCGTTGACGGGGTAACGCCCGGGGAGCTGTTTTTT.

This clonotype was seen only a few times. V usage is TRBV19 and J usage is TRBJ2-7; perhaps D is TRBD1 or TRBD2 (5 bases each). Germline V gene lookup returns CDR1 LNHDA and CDR2 SQIVND (reference sequence). V lost 1 base and J lost 4, with 20 bases in between. The CDR3 is made up of 17 amino acids. For the CDR3, the DNA is TGTGCCAGTAGTATAGTTTTCGAGGGGCCTCCGTCGTACGAGCAGTACTTC. It yields the protein CASSIVFEGPPSYEQYF.

This clonotype was picked up many times. The rearrangement joins TRBV2 to TRBJ2-2; TRBD2 might be the D (6 bases). The CDR3 is 16 amino acids. Looked up from germline, CDR1 is SNHLY and CDR2 is FYNNEI. The V end was cut by 2 bases, the J end by 2 bases, with 12 bases between. CDR3 coding DNA: TGTGCCAGCAGTGAACGAGCAGGGACTAACACCGGGGAGCTGTTTTTT. Protein product: CASSERAGTNTGELFF.

This clonotype occurred a few times. The rearrangement joins TRBV11-3 to TRBJ1-4; perhaps TRBD1 as D (5 bases). The V gene's germline CDR1 is SGHNT and CDR2 YENEEA. V lost 0 bases, J lost 3 bases, and 14 bases lay in between. The CDR3 spans 17 residues. CDR3 amino acids: CASSLDDRRSANEKLFF. The DNA for the CDR3 is TGTGCCAGCAGCTTAGACGACAGACGCTCAGCTAATGAAAAACTGTTTTTT.

In its sample, this clonotype was seen a few times. J is TRBJ2-3 and V is TRBV29-1; TRBD2 agrees at 9 bases. The CDR3 contains 16 residues. Germline V CDR1 and CDR2: SQVTM, ANQGSEA. V dropped 7 bases and J dropped 6; count of bases not matched to a gene: 17. The CDR3 sequence is CSAEVGLAGLSDTQYF. The CDR3 DNA reads as TGCAGCGCCGAAGTAGGGCTAGCGGGATTAAGTGATACGCAGTATTTT.

This clonotype appeared many times. This chain joins TRBV6-5 and TRBJ1-1; 9 positions match TRBD1. J was trimmed by 5 bases and V by 5 bases; bases with no gene match: 6. This CDR3 is built from 14 residues. The V gene's germline CDR1 is MNHEY and CDR2 SVGAGI. CDR3 coding DNA: TGTGCCAGCAGTCTATGGACAGGGGAGACTGAAGCTTTCTTT. The encoded protein is CASSLWTGETEAFF.

In the case of this clonotype: It may be a read error: a sequence one base away is much more abundant. CDR3 DNA sequence: TGTGCCAGCAGCACTGGACTAGCGGGCACCGGGGAGCCGTTTTTT. As protein: CASSTGLAGTGEPFF. This sequence joins TRBV2 and TRBJ2-2; 11 bases line up with TRBD2. The CDR3 has 15 amino acids. In germline, CDR1 is SNHLY, CDR2 FYNNEI.

The V and J genes are TRBV10-3 and TRBJ2-6, with D unresolved. The CDR3 is 14 amino acids. Germline assignment: CDR1 ENHRY and CDR2 SYGVKD. Trimming took off 3 bases at V and 6 bases at J, with 9 bases between the two ends. This chain's CDR3 is CAISEDGLANVLTF. CDR3 in DNA: TGTGCCATCAGTGAAGATGGCCTGGCCAACGTCCTGACTTTC.

This clonotype was detected many times. J is TRBJ1-6 and V is TRBV4-3; 8 bases map to TRBD1. The CDR3 covers 13 residues. The V and J ends lost 8 bases and 7 bases, in that order; junction bases with no gene match: 4. CDR1 is LGHNA and CDR2 is YSLEER in the germline V gene. The CDR3: CASGTGGNSPLHF. CDR3 coding DNA: TGCGCCAGCGGAACAGGGGGAAATTCACCCCTCCACTTT.

The chain couples TRBV12-3 or TRBV12-4 to TRBJ2-7; TRBD1 matches at 10 bases. Trimming took 8 bases from V and 2 from J; bases not matched to a gene: 6. The CDR3 is 14 residues long. CDR3 loop: CASVRQGAPYEQYF. For the CDR3, the DNA is TGTGCCAGCGTGCGACAGGGGGCCCCCTACGAGCAGTACTTC.

A word on this clonotype: This may come from a read error, since a much larger clone is one base off. The gene calls are TRBV10-3 and TRBJ1-5, with 7 bases that match TRBD1. CDR3 length: 14 residues. Germline V gives CDR1 ENHRY, CDR2 SYGVKD. V lost 10 bases and J lost 1; bases outside the gene matches: 7. CDR3: CASISTGSNQPQHF. The CDR3 DNA follows: TGTGCCAGCATCTCGACAGGGAGCAATCAGCCCCAGCATTTT.

This clonotype was seen repeatedly, ten times or more. The V and J genes are TRBV10-3 and TRBJ2-3; 7 bases are shared with TRBD2. This CDR3 has 13 residues. The germline gives CDR1 ENHRY, CDR2 SYGVKD. The trim removed 4 bases at V and 6 bases at J, leaving 4 bases unmatched. CDR3 nucleotides: TGTGCCATCAGTGGGACTAGTAGTGATACGCAGTATTTT. As protein: CAISGTSSDTQYF.

The chain employs TRBV7-2 and TRBJ1-2; 8 bases are shared with TRBD1. This CDR3 spans 13 amino acids. The junction had 10 bases not matched to a gene; V was cut back by 4 bases and J by 12 bases. Germline-derived CDR1 and CDR2 are SGHTA and FQGNSA. CDR3: CASSSQGVGMNTF. The CDR3 nucleotides are TGTGCCAGCAGCTCACAGGGGGTGGGGATGAACACCTTC.